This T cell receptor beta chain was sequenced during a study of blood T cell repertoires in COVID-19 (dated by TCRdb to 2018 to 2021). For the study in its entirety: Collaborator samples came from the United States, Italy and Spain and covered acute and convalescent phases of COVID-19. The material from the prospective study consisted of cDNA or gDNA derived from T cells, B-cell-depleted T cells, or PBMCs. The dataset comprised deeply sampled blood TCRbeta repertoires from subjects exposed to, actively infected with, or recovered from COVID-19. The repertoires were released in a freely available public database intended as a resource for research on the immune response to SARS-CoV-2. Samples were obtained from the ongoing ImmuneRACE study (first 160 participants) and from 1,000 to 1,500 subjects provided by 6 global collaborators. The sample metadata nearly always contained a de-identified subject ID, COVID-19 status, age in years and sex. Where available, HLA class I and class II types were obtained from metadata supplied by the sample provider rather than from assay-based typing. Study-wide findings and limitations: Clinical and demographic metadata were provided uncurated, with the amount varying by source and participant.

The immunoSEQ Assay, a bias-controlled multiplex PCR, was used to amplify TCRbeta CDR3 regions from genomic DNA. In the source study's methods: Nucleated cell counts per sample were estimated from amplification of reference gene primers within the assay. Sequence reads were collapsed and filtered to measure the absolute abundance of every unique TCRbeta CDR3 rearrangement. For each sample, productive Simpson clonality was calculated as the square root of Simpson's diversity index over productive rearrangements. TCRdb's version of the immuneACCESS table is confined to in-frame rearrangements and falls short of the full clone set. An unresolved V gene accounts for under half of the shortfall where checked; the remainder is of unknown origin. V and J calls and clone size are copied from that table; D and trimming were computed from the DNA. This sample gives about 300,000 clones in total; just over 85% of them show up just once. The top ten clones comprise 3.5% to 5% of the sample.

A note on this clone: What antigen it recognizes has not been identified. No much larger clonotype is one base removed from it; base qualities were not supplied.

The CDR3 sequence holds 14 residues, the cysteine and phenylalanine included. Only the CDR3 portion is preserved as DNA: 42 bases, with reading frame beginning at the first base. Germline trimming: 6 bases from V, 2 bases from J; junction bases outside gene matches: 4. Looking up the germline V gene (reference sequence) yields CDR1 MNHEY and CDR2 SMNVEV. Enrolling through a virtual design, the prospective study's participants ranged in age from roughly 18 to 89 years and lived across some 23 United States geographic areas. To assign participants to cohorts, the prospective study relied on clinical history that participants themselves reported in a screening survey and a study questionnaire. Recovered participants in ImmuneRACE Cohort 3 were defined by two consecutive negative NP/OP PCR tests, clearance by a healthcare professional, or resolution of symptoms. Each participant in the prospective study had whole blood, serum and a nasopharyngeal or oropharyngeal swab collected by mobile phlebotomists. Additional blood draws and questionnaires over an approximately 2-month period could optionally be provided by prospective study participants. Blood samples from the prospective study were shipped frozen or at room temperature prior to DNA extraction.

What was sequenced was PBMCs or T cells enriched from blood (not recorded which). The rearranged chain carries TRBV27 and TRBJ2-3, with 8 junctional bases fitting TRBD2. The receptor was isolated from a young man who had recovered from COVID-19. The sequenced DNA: TGTGCCAGCAGCGGGGGGGTGCCCACAGATACGCAGTATTTT. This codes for CASSGGVPTDTQYF.